What follows describes a single TCR beta chain. What it binds is unknown. This sample stems from a study of human T cells and chemical hapten exposure. Study-level findings and limits: There was no change with DPC sensitization in TCRs above 1 in 1000 frequency.

TCRdb re-called the RACE reads with MiXCR, one entry per CDR3 protein. The sample lists under 95,000 distinct CDR3 sequences; roughly 8% were seen once. Time point in this sample: healthy volunteer bleed at 2 weeks. Unfractionated whole blood yielded total RNA. This receptor was obtained from a female donor in good health. Some clones in this sample may be carry-over from other donors' samples. Sequencing input: whole blood.

CDR3 sequence (DNA): TGTGCCAGCAGCCACGGGACAGGGGGCTTCGCAGCTTTCTTT. Encoded protein: CASSHGTGGFAAFF. V gene TRBV7-9 combines with J gene TRBJ1-1, with 12 bases aligning to TRBD1. The CDR3 runs 14 residues. V shed 5 bases, J shed 10 bases, and the junction held 8 bases outside the gene matches. Germline CDR1 SEHNR, CDR2 FQNEAQ (reference sequence).